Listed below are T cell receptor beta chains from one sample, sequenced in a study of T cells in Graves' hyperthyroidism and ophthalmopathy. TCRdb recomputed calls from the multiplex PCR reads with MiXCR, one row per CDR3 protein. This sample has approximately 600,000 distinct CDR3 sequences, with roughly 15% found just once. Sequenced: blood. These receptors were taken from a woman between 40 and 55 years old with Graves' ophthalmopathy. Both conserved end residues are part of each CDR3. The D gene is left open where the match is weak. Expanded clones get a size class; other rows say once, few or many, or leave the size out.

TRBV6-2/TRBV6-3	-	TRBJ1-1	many	TGTGCCAGCAGCACGACACGAGGTACCACTGAAGCTTTCTTT	CASSTTRGTTEAFF
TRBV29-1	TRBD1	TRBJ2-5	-	TGCAGCGTTCGGGACAGGGGGGAGACCCAGTACTTC	CSVRDRGETQYF
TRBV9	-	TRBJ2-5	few	TGTGCCAGCAGCGTCAATAGAAACCAAGAGACCCAGTACTTC	CASSVNRNQETQYF
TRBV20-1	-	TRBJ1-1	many	TGCAGTGCTAGAGATACCACAGGCCTGAACACTGAAGCTTTCTTT	CSARDTTGLNTEAFF
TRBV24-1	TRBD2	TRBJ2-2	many	TGTGCCACCAGTGATCCCACCGCTAGCGGGAGTACCACCGGGGAGCTGTTTTTT	CATSDPTASGSTTGELFF
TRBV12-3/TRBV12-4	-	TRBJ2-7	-	TGTGCCAGCATGAGAAACAGGGAGGGCAAGCAGTACTTC	CASMRNREGKQYF
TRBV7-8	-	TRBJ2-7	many	TGTGCCAGCGGGCGTATTTCCTACGAGCAGTACTTC	CASGRISYEQYF
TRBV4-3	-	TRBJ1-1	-	TGCGCCAGCAGCCAAGGGGGTGTAGGGATGAACACTGAAGCTTTCTTT	CASSQGGVGMNTEAFF
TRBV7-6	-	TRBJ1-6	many	TGTGCCAGCAGCCCGAGGGACACGATTAATTCACCCCTCCACTTT	CASSPRDTINSPLHF
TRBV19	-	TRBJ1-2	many	TGTGCCAGTACCCCGGGACACTCATCTAACTATGGCTACACCTTC	CASTPGHSSNYGYTF
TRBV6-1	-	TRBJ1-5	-	TGTGCCAGCAGCCGGAACCGGGACTTCAATCAGCCCCAGCATTTT	CASSRNRDFNQPQHF
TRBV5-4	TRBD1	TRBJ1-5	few	TGTGCCAGCAGCTCGGGACAGGGCGTGGGGTTTAGCAATCAGCCCCAGCATTTT	CASSSGQGVGFSNQPQHF
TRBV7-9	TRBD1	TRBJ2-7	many	TGTGCCAGCAGCTTGGGGACAGTGGCCCTCTACGAGCAGTACTTC	CASSLGTVALYEQYF
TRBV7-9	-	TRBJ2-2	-	TGTGCCAGCAGCATTACGACCGGGGAGCTGTTTTTT	CASSITTGELFF
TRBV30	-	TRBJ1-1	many	TGTGCCTGGAGTGTAGGGACCGAAGCTTTCTTT	CAWSVGTEAFF
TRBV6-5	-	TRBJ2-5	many	TGTGCCAGCAGCCAGGGGTACGGAGAGACCCAGTACTTC	CASSQGYGETQYF
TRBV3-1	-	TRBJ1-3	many	TGTGCCAGCAGCCCGGAAACGGGTTACGCCGACACCATATATTTT	CASSPETGYADTIYF
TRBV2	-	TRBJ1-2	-	TGTGCCAGCAGTCTGACACCTACAAACTATGGCTACACCTTC	CASSLTPTNYGYTF
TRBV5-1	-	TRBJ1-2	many	TGCGCCAGCAGCCCGGAGGGGTTGGCCTATGGCTACACCTTC	CASSPEGLAYGYTF
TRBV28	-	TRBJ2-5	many	TGTGCCAGCACCCCCGGGGAGGCTTTGGGGGGGACCCAGTACTTC	CASTPGEALGGTQYF
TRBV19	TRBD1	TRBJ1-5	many	TGTGCCAGTAGTATAGGACGAGGGACAGGGAGGAACAATCAGCCCCAGCATTTT	CASSIGRGTGRNNQPQHF
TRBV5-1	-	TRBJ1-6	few	TGCGGGGCGGGTGACGGTCATAATTCACCCCTCCACTTT	CGAGDGHNSPLHF
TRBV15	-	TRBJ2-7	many	TGTGCCACCAGCAGAGATCGGGGTGCGGGCCTCAACTACGAGCAGTACTTC	CATSRDRGAGLNYEQYF
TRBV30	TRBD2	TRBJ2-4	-	TGTGCCTGGAGTGCGGGGGGAACCAAAAACATTCAGTACTTC	CAWSAGGTKNIQYF
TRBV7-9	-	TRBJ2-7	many	TGTGCCAGCAGCACTGGGGCCGCCTTTACTTACGAGCAGTACTTC	CASSTGAAFTYEQYF
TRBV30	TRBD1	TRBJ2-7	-	TGTGCCTACCGACGGGACAGCTCCTACGAGCAGTACTTC	CAYRRDSSYEQYF
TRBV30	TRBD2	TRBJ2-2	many	TGTGCCTGGAGGGGACTATCGAACACCGGGGAGCTGTTTTTT	CAWRGLSNTGELFF
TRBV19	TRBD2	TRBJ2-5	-	TGTGCCAGCCGGACTAGCGGGGAAGGAGAGACCCAGTACTTC	CASRTSGEGETQYF
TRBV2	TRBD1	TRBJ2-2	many	TGTGCCAGCAGTGAAGATGGACAGGGTACCGGGGAGCTGTTTTTT	CASSEDGQGTGELFF
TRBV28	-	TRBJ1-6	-	TGTGCCAGCAGTTTAAGTTCGAAATCACCCCTCCACTTT	CASSLSSKSPLHF
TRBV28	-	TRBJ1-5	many	TGTGCCAGCAGTTTAGACCGCCTGGCACAGCCCCAGCATTTT	CASSLDRLAQPQHF
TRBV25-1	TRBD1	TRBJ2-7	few	TGTGCCAGCAGTGAACCTGAGCTGGCAGGGGGCTTCTACGAGCAGTACTTC	CASSEPELAGGFYEQYF
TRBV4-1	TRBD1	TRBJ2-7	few	TGCGCCAGCAGCCCGGGACAGGGCCCCCTCTACGAGCAGTACTTC	CASSPGQGPLYEQYF
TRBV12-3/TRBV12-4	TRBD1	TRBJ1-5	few	TGTGCCAGCAGTCCGACAGGGACCGATCAGCCCCAGCATTTT	CASSPTGTDQPQHF
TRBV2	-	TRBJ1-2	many	TGTGCCAGCAGGGCAGGCCCTTTCACTAACTATGGCTACACCTTC	CASRAGPFTNYGYTF
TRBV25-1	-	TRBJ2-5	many	TGTGCCAGCGGAGACCGGGAACTAGAGACCCAGTACTTC	CASGDRELETQYF
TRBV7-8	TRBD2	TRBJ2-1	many	TGTGCCAGCAGCTTAACCCTACTAGCGGGAGGGTACAATGAGCAGTTCTTC	CASSLTLLAGGYNEQFF
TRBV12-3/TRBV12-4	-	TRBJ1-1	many	TGTGCCAGCAGTTTAGTGACAGGGAACACTGAAGCTTTCTTT	CASSLVTGNTEAFF
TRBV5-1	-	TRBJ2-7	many	TGCGCCAGCAGCTTCTCGGGCCTTGACTACGAGCAGTACTTC	CASSFSGLDYEQYF
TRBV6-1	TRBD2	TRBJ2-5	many	TGTGCCAGTACTAGCGGGAGTAAGACCCAGTACTTC	CASTSGSKTQYF
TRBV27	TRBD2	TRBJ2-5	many	TGTGCCAGCAGTTTGACTAGCGGGAGGTTGGAGACCCAGTACTTC	CASSLTSGRLETQYF
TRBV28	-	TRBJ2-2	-	TGTGCCAGCAGACCCGGGGCAACGAACACCGGGGAGCTGTTTTTT	CASRPGATNTGELFF
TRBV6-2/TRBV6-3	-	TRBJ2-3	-	TGTGCCAGCAGTTACGATCAGGCAGGCACAGATACGCAGTATTTT	CASSYDQAGTDTQYF
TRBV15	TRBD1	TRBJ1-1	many	TGTGCCACCAGCACGGGACAGGAGACTCCCGGGGACACTGAAGCTTTCTTT	CATSTGQETPGDTEAFF
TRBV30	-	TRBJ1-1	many	TGTGCCAGACGAGTGGCGGGCGGGCCTGAAGCTTTCTTT	CARRVAGGPEAFF
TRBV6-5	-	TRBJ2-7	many	TGTGCCAGCAGTAATACAGGGTCCTACGAGCAGTACTTC	CASSNTGSYEQYF
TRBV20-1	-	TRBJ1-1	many	TGCAGTGCAGGGGGAGTGTGGACTGAAGCTTTCTTT	CSAGGVWTEAFF
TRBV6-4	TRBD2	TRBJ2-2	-	TGTGCCAGCAGGACACTTCGGGGGAGCGGGAGGGCCCCCGGGGAGCTGTTTTTT	CASRTLRGSGRAPGELFF
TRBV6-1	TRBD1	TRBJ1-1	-	TGTGCCAGCACCTCCACCGGGACAGGGGGCTTAGCTTTCTTT	CASTSTGTGGLAFF
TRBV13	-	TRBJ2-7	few	TGTGCCAGCAGCTTAGGGCGGAGGAGCTCCTACGAGCAGTACTTC	CASSLGRRSSYEQYF
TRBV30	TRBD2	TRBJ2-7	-	TGTGCCTGGAGTTCAGCGGGAGGGCCCAGAGAGCAGTACTTC	CAWSSAGGPREQYF